This TCR beta chain was sequenced during a study of tumour-infiltrating T cells in Burkitt lymphoma. Study-level findings and limits: Several public clonotypes were shared across many Burkitt lymphoma patients.

J lost 1 base, V lost 3 bases, and 8 bases had no gene match. CDR1 SGHTA and CDR2 FQGNSA come from the germline V gene. The CDR3 has 17 amino acids. The sample holds a few counts of this clone. Its matching antigen is unknown. Assay used: immunoSEQ multiplex PCR; TCRdb lists only in-frame clones, some missing. Of about 1,400 clones in the sample, less than 15% were seen once. What was sequenced was tumor tissue. The receptor's source is a human donor with Burkitt lymphoma. The chain links TRBV7-2 to TRBJ2-2; 7 bases map to TRBD1. As DNA, the CDR3 is TGTGCCAGCAGCTTTCCGGGACAGCATAGGAACACCGGGGAGCTGTTTTTT. Protein: CASSFPGQHRNTGELFF. Supplemented by reference TRBV7-2 and TRBJ2-2, the full variable domain reads GAGVSQSPSNKVTEKGKDVELRCDPISGHTALYWYRQSLGQGLEFLIYFQGNSAPDKSGLPSDRFSAERTGGSVSTLTIQRTQQEDSAVYLCASSFPGQHRNTGELFFGEGSRLTVL.